The rows below give T cell receptor beta chains drawn from one sample of a study of regulatory T cells in long-lasting Graves disease. TCRdb analysed the multiplex PCR reads with MiXCR anew, one entry per CDR3 protein. The sample includes a few hundred thousand distinct CDR3 sequences, 12% of them seen just once. These same records also appear under a second study, on T cells in Graves' hyperthyroidism and ophthalmopathy.

This specimen consisted of peripheral blood mononuclear cells (PBMCs), obtained at new diagnosis, from a patient treated with antithyroid drugs. These receptors all stem from a woman between 18 and 29 years old with Graves disease. Each CDR3 is given with its conserved first and last residue. D genes are given only for firm matches. Clone size is stated in some rows and not others, as once, few, many or a class when expanded.

many,TRBV2,TRBD1,TRBJ2-7,CASKVWDRVHEQYF
-,TRBV4-3,-,TRBJ1-1,CASSQDGDRGYTEAFF
many,TRBV6-2/TRBV6-3,-,TRBJ2-5,CASSKDQETQYF
-,TRBV4-1,-,TRBJ2-1,CASSLEGSRSYNEQFF
many,TRBV20-1,-,TRBJ1-2,CSARDRGVVAVSNYGYTF
-,TRBV6-2/TRBV6-3,-,TRBJ2-1,CASSNWPNPREQFF
many,TRBV6-5,TRBD2,TRBJ2-7,CASSFSGRALFEQYF
many,TRBV6-5,TRBD1,TRBJ1-4,CASSYWTGGEKLFF
few,TRBV12-3/TRBV12-4,-,TRBJ1-1,CASSPIRGGISSSEAFF
few,TRBV19,-,TRBJ1-1,CASSIGGSVTEAFF
many,TRBV2,-,TRBJ1-5,CASRGTQPQHF
few,TRBV7-8,-,TRBJ1-5,CASSLWDTADQPQHF
many,TRBV6-1,-,TRBJ1-2,CATGERGRRHYGYTF
many,TRBV27,TRBD1,TRBJ1-2,CASSRIPGQGNYGYTF
many,TRBV29-1,TRBD2,TRBJ2-3,CSVDSASGGNTDTQYF
few,TRBV20-1,-,TRBJ2-1,CSAMTGEGGEQFF
many,TRBV28,-,TRBJ1-2,CASSRYRTVGGYTF
-,TRBV19,-,TRBJ2-3,CASRAPGADTQYF
many,TRBV27,-,TRBJ1-1,CATQLTTGSSYEAFF
many,TRBV28,-,TRBJ1-1,CASSTPGQNTEAFF
many,TRBV20-1,TRBD2,TRBJ2-7,CSARERLAGSYEQYF
many,TRBV20-1,TRBD1,TRBJ2-5,CSARDFRTGAPKADF
many,TRBV12-5,-,TRBJ1-1,CASGQTYYTEAFF
many,TRBV20-1,-,TRBJ1-1,CSARAPSGREAFF
-,TRBV7-8,-,TRBJ1-2,CASSLSGMVGGYTF